What follows describes a single T cell receptor beta chain. Method: immunoSEQ multiplex PCR; TCRdb's copy keeps in-frame clones and lacks some. The top ten clones hold roughly 4% of a sample with about 150,000 clones, around nine tenths of them seen once. These data come from a study of T cell responses to AZD1222 COVID-19 vaccine. The CDR3 loop spans 13 amino acids. V was cut by 2 bases and J by 6 bases, with 12 bases left in between. Germline lookup yields CDR1 SGHNT and CDR2 YYREEE (reference sequence). The origin of this receptor is an adult who received the AZD1222 COVID-19 vaccine. The V gene is TRBV5-4, the J gene TRBJ2-7; D gene ambiguous. This specimen was peripheral blood, taken 28 days after the second AZD1222 dose. The CDR3 here is CASSFSQLGEQYF. The CDR3 DNA follows: TGTGCCAGCAGCTTCTCACAGCTTGGCGAGCAGTACTTC.